This TCR beta chain was sequenced during a study of resident and recirculating memory T cells in vitiligo. General study findings and limits: Vitiligo lesions lacked a unique dominant clone, and clonality varied.

The repertoire was sequenced with immunoSEQ multiplex PCR; TCRdb's copy has only in-frame clones and lacks some. The sample has 40,000 to 50,000 clones; about nine tenths are singletons. As for this clone: Antigen unknown.

The clonotype was recovered from a male donor with vitiligo. Sequenced sample: blood.

The DNA of the CDR3 is TGTGCCAGCAGCAGGGACACGTTGGAAAAACTGTTTTTT. Protein: CASSRDTLEKLFF. This chain joins TRBV2 and TRBJ1-4; a weak D match, TRBD1 (6 bases). Per germline, CDR1 SNHLY and CDR2 FYNNEI. Trimming shortened V by 6 bases and J by 8 bases, and 13 bases separated the two germline ends. CDR3 size: 13 residues.